The 20 T cell receptor beta chains presented below share a single source sample, sequenced in a study of CD8 T cells in ankylosing spondylitis. From the 5' RACE reads, TCRdb called clonotypes with MiXCR, one entry per CDR3 protein. The table has 150,000 to 200,000 distinct CDR3 sequences, 18% seen once. Input material: blood, either unsorted or a sorted T cell fraction (not recorded which). These receptors came from a male donor between 5 and 35 years old with ankylosing spondylitis or in good health (not recorded which).

There are many counts of this clonotype. The V call is TRBV6-5, the J call TRBJ2-1; D gene unclear. This CDR3 has 15 residues. V shed 6 bases and J shed 0 bases, with 12 bases lying between them. The germline V gene encodes CDR1 MNHEY and CDR2 SVGAGI. CDR3 in DNA: TGTGCCAGCAGCTCCGACCCGAGCTCCTACAATGAGCAGTTCTTC. Translated, it gives CASSSDPSSYNEQFF.

This clonotype was recorded many times. The chain uses TRBV5-1 and TRBJ2-4, with TRBD1 matching over 7 bases. V was pared by 0 bases and J by 6 bases, with 3 bases of the junction left unmatched. The CDR3 consists of 14 residues. Germline CDR1 reads SGHRS; CDR2 reads YFSETQ. Here the CDR3 reads CASSLDRDRNIQYF. The CDR3 nucleotides read TGCGCCAGCAGCTTGGATAGGGACAGAAACATTCAGTACTTC. Full variable domain (outside the CDR3, taken from reference TRBV5-1 and TRBJ2-4): KAGVTQTPRYLIKTRGQQVTLSCSPISGHRSVSWYQQTPGQGLQFLFEYFSETQRNKGNFPGRFSGRQFSNSRSEMNVSTLELGDSALYLCASSLDRDRNIQYFGAGTRLSVL.

In this sample, this clonotype turned up many times. The chain has TRBV12-3 or TRBV12-4 and TRBJ2-3; 16 bases map to TRBD2. V gave up 5 bases and J gave up 0 bases; unmatched junction bases: 2. The CDR3 runs to 17 residues. The CDR3 here is CASSGTSGRGSTDTQYF. Here the CDR3 DNA reads TGTGCCAGCAGTGGGACTAGCGGGAGGGGTAGCACAGATACGCAGTATTTT.

This clonotype was counted many times. The chain is built from TRBV9 and TRBJ2-7; 7 nucleotides align to TRBD2. J was trimmed by 6 bases and V by 1 base; bases with no gene match: 7. CDR3 size: 14 residues. Per germline, CDR1 SGDLS and CDR2 YYNGEE. The CDR3 DNA reads TGTGCCAGCAGCGTATCGCCTAGCGGCCCCGAGCAGTACTTC. Translating gives CASSVSPSGPEQYF.

This clonotype was seen ten or more times. The chain carries TRBV20-1 and TRBJ1-1; the match to TRBD1 covers 9 bases. CDR3 length equals 10 residues. The germline CDR1 and CDR2 sequences are DFQATT and SNEGSKA (reference sequence). Germline trimming cut 5 bases from V and 10 bases from J; bases unmatched to any gene: 2. The CDR3 nucleotides are TGCAGTGCTGGACAGGGGAGAGCTTTCTTT. It codes for CSAGQGRAFF.

This clonotype was found many times. The chain employs TRBV6-2 or TRBV6-3 and TRBJ2-7; TRBD1 matches at 7 bases. CDR1 is MNHEY and CDR2 is SVGEGT in the germline V gene. This CDR3 region has 15 residues. The V and J ends lost 0 bases and 4 bases, in that order; junction bases with no gene match: 6. In nucleotides, the CDR3 is TGTGCCAGCAGTTACTCGAGAGGGGGCCCTTACGAGCAGTACGTC. This translates into CASSYSRGGPYEQYV.

This clonotype was seen at least ten times. The chain is built from TRBV6-5 and TRBJ2-7; weak D call: TRBD2 (6 bases). Germline lookup yields CDR1 MNHEY and CDR2 SVGAGI. Between the trimmed V and J ends, which lost 4 bases and 4 bases, there was a span of 17 bases. This CDR3 has 15 residues. CDR3 sequence: CASSSPRAGLYEQYF. The CDR3 coding sequence is TGTGCCAGCAGTTCCCCGCGAGCGGGCCTATACGAGCAGTACTTC.

The table lists this clonotype with many counts. The chain combines TRBV4-3 with TRBJ1-1; D gene uncertain. Deletions cut 0 bases from V and 8 bases from J, with 13 bases between. This CDR3 has 14 amino acids. Germline lookup yields CDR1 LGHNA and CDR2 YSLEER. The CDR3 reads CASSQEYGFREAFF. CDR3 sequence (DNA): TGCGCCAGCAGCCAAGAATATGGTTTTCGGGAAGCTTTCTTT.

This clonotype was observed many times. V is TRBV20-1 and J is TRBJ2-3; the D gene is possibly TRBD2 (5 bases). Germline-derived CDR1 and CDR2 are DFQATT and SNEGSKA (reference sequence). Trimming removed 4 bases at V and 3 bases at J, with 14 bases between. CDR3 length: 14 residues. CDR3 sequence (DNA): TGCAGTGCTAAATGGGCGGGTACTACAGATACGCAGTATTTT. This translates into CSAKWAGTTDTQYF.

This clonotype was counted many times. The J gene is TRBJ2-1, the V gene TRBV27; 11 bases line up with TRBD1. From germline, CDR1 is MNHEY and CDR2 SMNVEV (reference sequence). The junction had 6 bases not matched to a gene; V was cut back by 5 bases and J by 6 bases. The CDR3 sequence is 15 residues long. The CDR3 spells CASSLGTGGSNEQFF. CDR3 DNA sequence: TGTGCCAGCAGTCTAGGGACAGGGGGGAGCAATGAGCAGTTCTTC.

CDR3 sequence reads: CASSFPTGASYNEQFF. CDR3 sequence (DNA): TGTGCCAGCAGCTTCCCGACGGGCGCCTCCTACAATGAGCAGTTCTTC. V usage is TRBV7-2 and J usage is TRBJ2-1, with D hard to call. The V gene's germline CDR1 is SGHTA and CDR2 FQGNSA. V gave up 3 bases and J gave up 0 bases, with 12 bases separating them. The CDR3 extends over 16 amino acids.

The sample holds many counts of this clonotype. V and J are TRBV12-3 or TRBV12-4 and TRBJ2-3; D not certain. This CDR3 is 15 amino acids long. V shed 7 bases and J shed 0 bases, with 14 bases lying between them. The CDR3 region has the DNA TGTGCCAGCACACTATACAGCTTTAGCACAGATACGCAGTATTTT. Its protein product is CASTLYSFSTDTQYF.

This clonotype occurred many times. J is TRBJ2-1 and V is TRBV30; 13 bases are shared with TRBD2. Germline-derived CDR1 and CDR2 are GTSNPN and SVGIG (reference sequence). The CDR3 spans 13 residues. The V and J ends lost 5 bases and 11 bases, in that order; junction bases with no gene match: 6. CDR3 protein: CAWGLAGDQQQFF. CDR3 coding DNA: TGTGCCTGGGGACTAGCGGGAGACCAACAGCAGTTCTTC.

Ten or more counts support this clonotype. The chain couples TRBV11-1 to TRBJ2-2; D gene unclear. Per germline, CDR1 SGHAT and CDR2 FQDESV (reference sequence). V lost 2 bases and J lost 3, with 7 bases in between. The CDR3 totals 14 residues. CDR3 sequence: CASSLSTDTGELFF. For the CDR3, the DNA is TGTGCCAGCAGCTTATCTACAGACACCGGGGAGCTGTTTTTT.

This clonotype was detected many times. This chain uses TRBV10-3 with TRBJ1-1; tentatively, D is TRBD1 (6 bases). The CDR3 has 14 residues. The germline V and J ends were trimmed by 5 bases and 0 bases, with 10 bases remaining between them. Germline V gene lookup returns CDR1 ENHRY and CDR2 SYGVKD. CDR3 DNA: TGTGCCATCAGTTCCGACAGGTTGAACACTGAAGCTTTCTTT. Translation: CAISSDRLNTEAFF.

The chain recombines TRBV6-2 or TRBV6-3 with TRBJ2-6, with D uncertain. Between the trimmed V and J ends, which lost 6 bases and 7 bases, there was a span of 7 bases. Germline V gene sequence: CDR1 MNHEY, CDR2 SVGEGT. CDR3 size: 12 residues. The CDR3 sequence: CASSPDANVLTF. As DNA, the CDR3 is TGTGCCAGCAGCCCCGACGCCAACGTCCTGACTTTC.

This clonotype was counted many times. The chain joins TRBV13 to TRBJ2-7; 8 nucleotides align to TRBD1. The junction had 4 bases not matched to a gene; V was cut back by 5 bases and J by 4 bases. The CDR3 extends over 13 amino acids. The V gene's germline CDR1 is PRHDT and CDR2 FYEKMQ (reference sequence). The CDR3: CASSPGQGYEQYV. The CDR3 nucleotides read TGTGCCAGCAGCCCCGGACAGGGTTACGAGCAGTACGTC.

At least ten counts were recorded for this clonotype. The V and J genes are TRBV4-2 and TRBJ2-1; no firm D call. Trimming left V 0 bases short and J 6 bases short, with 6 bases between. Germline assignment: CDR1 LGHNA and CDR2 YNFKEQ. The CDR3 is 13 residues long. CDR3 DNA sequence: TGTGCCAGCAGCCAAGATGGCTTCAATGAGCAGTTCTTC. This encodes CASSQDGFNEQFF.

Ten or more counts support this clonotype. The chain links TRBV3-1 to TRBJ2-7; the match to TRBD2 covers 10 bases. Germline loops: CDR1 LGHDT, CDR2 YNNKEL (reference sequence). V shed 4 bases, J shed 5 bases, and the junction held 5 bases outside the gene matches. This CDR3 region has 14 residues. CDR3 in amino acids: CASSPGLAWDEQYF. The CDR3 region has the DNA TGTGCCAGCAGCCCGGGACTAGCGTGGGACGAGCAGTACTTC.

This clonotype was picked up many times. The rearrangement joins TRBV15 to TRBJ2-2, with 8 bases fitting TRBD2. V shed 7 bases, J shed 5 bases, and the junction held 3 bases outside the gene matches. CDR1 and CDR2 (germline): LNHNV, YYDKDF (reference sequence). The CDR3 spans 13 residues. Here the CDR3 reads CATMSGGTGELFF. The CDR3 nucleotides are TGTGCCACCATGTCGGGGGGGACCGGGGAGCTGTTTTTT. The entire variable domain, with the rest obtained from reference TRBV15 and TRBJ2-2, is as follows: DAMVIQNPRYQVTQFGKPVTLSCSQTLNHNVMYWYQQKSSQAPKLLFHYYDKDFNNEADTPDNFQSRRPNTSFCFLDIRSPGLGDTAMYLCATMSGGTGELFFGEGSRLTVL.